Following are 12 T cell receptor beta chains from one sample sequenced in a study of blood T cell repertoires in COVID-19. Assay used: immunoSEQ multiplex PCR; TCRdb lists only in-frame clones, some missing. In the table there are tens of thousands of clones, around 90% of which are singletons. Specimen: peripheral blood. The origin of the receptors is a man older than 75 with acute or convalescent COVID-19.

In its sample, this clone is medium-sized (0.01 to 0.1%). J is TRBJ1-5 and V is TRBV28, with a weak D call TRBD1 (6 bases). V lost 0 bases to trimming and J lost 6 bases, with 15 bases between them. This CDR3 comprises 16 residues. Looked up from germline, CDR1 is MDHEN and CDR2 is SYDVKM. The CDR3 spells CASSLWDKGGLQPQHF. CDR3 DNA: TGTGCCAGCAGTTTATGGGATAAGGGGGGGCTTCAGCCCCAGCATTTT.

The chain combines TRBV28 with TRBJ2-3; 15 bases are a match to TRBD2. This CDR3 contains 20 residues. V was clipped by 7 bases and J by 0 bases; unmatched bases: 14. The V gene's germline CDR1 is MDHEN and CDR2 SYDVKM. CDR3 DNA: TGTGCCAGCATCCGAGGGGGACTAGCGGGGGGAGTAACTAGCACAGATACGCAGTATTTT. Its translation: CASIRGGLAGGVTSTDTQYF.

This rearrangement joins TRBV7-9 to TRBJ1-6, with TRBD1 matching over 9 bases. V trimming: 0 bases; J trimming: 11 bases; junction bases outside the gene matches: 8. Germline-derived CDR1 and CDR2 are SEHNR and FQNEAQ (reference sequence). The CDR3 has 16 residues. The DNA of the CDR3 is TGTGCCAGCAGCTTAGCAGGAGGGACAGGGAGTACACCCCTCCACTTT. Amino acids: CASSLAGGTGSTPLHF.

The chain combines TRBV6-5 with TRBJ1-1; tentatively, D is TRBD1 (6 bases). The germline V gene encodes CDR1 MNHEY and CDR2 SVGAGI. The ends were cut back, 2 bases at V and 3 bases at J, with 13 bases in the middle. The CDR3 extends over 15 amino acids. The CDR3 DNA reads TGTGCCAGCAGTTACGACAGCGGACAGTACACTGAAGCTTTCTTT. Amino acid sequence: CASSYDSGQYTEAFF.

The chain couples TRBV28 to TRBJ2-5; 8 bases fit TRBD2. Germline trimming cut 7 bases from V and 4 bases from J; bases unmatched to any gene: 8. The CDR3 is made up of 14 amino acids. Germline CDR1 MDHEN, CDR2 SYDVKM. In DNA form, the CDR3 reads TGTGCCAGCATTCCAAGCGGGGGAATAGAGACCCAGTACTTC. Its protein product is CASIPSGGIETQYF.

The chain uses TRBV18 and TRBJ1-4; 9 bases are shared with TRBD1. The CDR3 is made up of 14 amino acids. The junction had 4 bases not matched to a gene; V was cut back by 6 bases and J by 5 bases. Germline V gene sequence: CDR1 KGHSH, CDR2 LQKENI. The CDR3 spells CASSEGQGNEKLFF. The CDR3 region has the DNA TGTGCCAGCTCGGAGGGACAGGGAAATGAAAAACTGTTTTTT.

This clone is a singleton in its sample. The V and J genes are TRBV24-1 and TRBJ2-1; possibly TRBD2 for D (6 bases). Germline CDR1 is KGHDR and CDR2 is SFDVKD. CDR3 length equals 13 residues. With 6 bases removed from V and 8 bases from J, the gap between germline ends came to 13 bases. Written as DNA, the CDR3 is TGTGCCACCAGTCTGCGGGGCCCCGATGAGCAGTTCTTC. Translation: CATSLRGPDEQFF.

V and J are TRBV19 and TRBJ2-1; the D is unclear. The germline gives CDR1 LNHDA, CDR2 SQIVND (reference sequence). The CDR3 runs to 13 residues. V was trimmed by 5 bases and J by 0 bases, leaving 5 bases between them. CDR3 in amino acids: CASSPGSYNEQFF. In DNA, the CDR3 is TGTGCCAGTAGTCCGGGCTCCTACAATGAGCAGTTCTTC. Full variable domain (rest looked up from reference TRBV19 and TRBJ2-1): DGGITQSPKYLFRKEGQNVTLSCEQNLNHDAMYWYRQDPGQGLRLIYYSQIVNDFQKGDIAEGYSVSREKKESFPLTVTSAQKNPTAFYLCASSPGSYNEQFFGPGTRLTVL.

The rearrangement links TRBV7-9 to TRBJ2-7; 9 nucleotides match TRBD1. The germline V gene has CDR1 SEHNR and CDR2 FQNEAQ (reference sequence). V was pared by 1 base and J by 4 bases, with 5 bases of the junction left unmatched. The CDR3 totals 15 residues. The CDR3 reads CASSLVAGQGYEQYF. In DNA, the CDR3 is TGTGCCAGCAGCTTAGTGGCGGGACAGGGTTACGAGCAGTACTTC.

The J gene is TRBJ1-5, the V gene TRBV6-1, with a tentative D call TRBD1 (6 bases). Between the trimmed V and J ends, which lost 2 bases and 6 bases, there was a span of 14 bases. The CDR3 runs to 15 residues. Germline V CDR1 and CDR2: MNHNS, SASEGT. DNA for the CDR3: TGTGCCAGCAGTGAAATCACAGGGCCCACTCAGCCCCAGCATTTT. Encoded protein: CASSEITGPTQPQHF.

The gene calls are TRBV10-2 and TRBJ2-7; tentatively, D is TRBD1 (6 bases). V lost 5 bases and J 3 bases, leaving 11 bases between the germline ends. The CDR3 runs to 13 residues. Germline V gene data show CDR1 as WSHSY and CDR2 as SAAADI. The CDR3 coding sequence is TGCGCCAGCAGTCCGACAGGCGACTACGAGCAGTACTTC. This sequence encodes CASSPTGDYEQYF.

This clone came up a few times. This chain links TRBV6-1 with TRBJ2-1; 8 bases line up with TRBD2. The V gene end was trimmed by 2 bases and the J gene end by 5 bases; junction bases not matched to a gene: 8. Germline CDR1 is MNHNS and CDR2 is SASEGT. CDR3 length: 16 residues. For the CDR3, the DNA is TGTGCCAGCAGTGAATCAACCGGACTAGCTAACAATGAGCAGTTCTTC. Encoded protein: CASSESTGLANNEQFF.